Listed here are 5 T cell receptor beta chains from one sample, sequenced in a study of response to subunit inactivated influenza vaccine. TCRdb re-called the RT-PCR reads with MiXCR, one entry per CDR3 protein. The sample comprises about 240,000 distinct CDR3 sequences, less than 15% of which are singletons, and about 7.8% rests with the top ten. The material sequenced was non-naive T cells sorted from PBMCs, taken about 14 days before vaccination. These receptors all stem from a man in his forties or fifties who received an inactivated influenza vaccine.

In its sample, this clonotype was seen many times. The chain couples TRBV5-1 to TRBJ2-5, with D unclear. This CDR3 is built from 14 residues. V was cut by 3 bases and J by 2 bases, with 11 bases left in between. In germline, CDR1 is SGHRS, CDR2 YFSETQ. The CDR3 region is CASSSTSLQETQYF. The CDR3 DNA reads TGCGCCAGCAGCTCCACTTCCTTACAAGAGACCCAGTACTTC.

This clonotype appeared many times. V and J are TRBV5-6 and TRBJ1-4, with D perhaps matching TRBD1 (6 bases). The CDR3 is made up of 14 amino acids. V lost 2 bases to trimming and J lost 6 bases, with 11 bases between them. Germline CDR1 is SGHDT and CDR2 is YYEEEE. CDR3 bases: TGTGCCAGCAGCTTCTGGGGGGCGGATGAAAAACTGTTTTTT. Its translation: CASSFWGADEKLFF.

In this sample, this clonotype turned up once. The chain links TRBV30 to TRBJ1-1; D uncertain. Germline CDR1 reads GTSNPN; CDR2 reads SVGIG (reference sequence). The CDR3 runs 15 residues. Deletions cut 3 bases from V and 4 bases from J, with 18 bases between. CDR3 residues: CAWSPWGGLGTEAFF. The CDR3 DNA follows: TGTGCCTGGAGCCCCTGGGGAGGGCTGGGCACTGAAGCTTTCTTT. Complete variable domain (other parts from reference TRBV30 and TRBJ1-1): SQTIHQWPATLVQPVGSPLSLECTVEGTSNPNLYWYRQAAGRGLQLLFYSVGIGQISSEVPQNLSASRPQDRQFILSSKKLLLSDSGFYLCAWSPWGGLGTEAFFGQGTRLTVV.

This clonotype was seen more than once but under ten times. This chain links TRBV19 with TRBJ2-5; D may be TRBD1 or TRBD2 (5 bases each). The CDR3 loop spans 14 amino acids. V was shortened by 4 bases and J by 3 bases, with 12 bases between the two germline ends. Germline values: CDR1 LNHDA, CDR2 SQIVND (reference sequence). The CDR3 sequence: CASSTTGTKETQYF. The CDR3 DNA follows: TGTGCCAGTAGTACGACCGGGACCAAAGAGACCCAGTACTTC. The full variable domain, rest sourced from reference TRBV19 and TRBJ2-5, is DGGITQSPKYLFRKEGQNVTLSCEQNLNHDAMYWYRQDPGQGLRLIYYSQIVNDFQKGDIAEGYSVSREKKESFPLTVTSAQKNPTAFYLCASSTTGTKETQYFGPGTRLLVL.

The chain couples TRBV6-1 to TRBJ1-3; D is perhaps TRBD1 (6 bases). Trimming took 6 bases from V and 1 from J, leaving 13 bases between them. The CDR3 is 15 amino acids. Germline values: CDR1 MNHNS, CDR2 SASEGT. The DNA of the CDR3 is TGTGCCAGCAGAAAAACAGGGCTGTCTGGAAACACCATATATTTT. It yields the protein CASRKTGLSGNTIYF.